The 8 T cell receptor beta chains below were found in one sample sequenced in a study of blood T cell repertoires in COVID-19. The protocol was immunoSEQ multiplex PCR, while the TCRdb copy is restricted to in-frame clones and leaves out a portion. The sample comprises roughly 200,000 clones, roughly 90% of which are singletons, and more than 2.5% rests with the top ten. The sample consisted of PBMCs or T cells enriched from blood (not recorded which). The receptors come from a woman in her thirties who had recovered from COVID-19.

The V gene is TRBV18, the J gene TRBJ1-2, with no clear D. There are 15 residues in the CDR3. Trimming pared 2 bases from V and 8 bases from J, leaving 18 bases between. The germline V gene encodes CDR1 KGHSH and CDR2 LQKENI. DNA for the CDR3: TGTGCCAGCTCACCAGAGACGAACAGCTTAATAGGCTACACCTTC. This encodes CASSPETNSLIGYTF.

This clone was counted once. CDR3 nucleotide sequence: TGTGCCAGCAGCGTAATCCTGAACACCGGGGAGCTGTTTTTT. Amino acid sequence: CASSVILNTGELFF. The genes are TRBV9 and TRBJ2-2; no firm D call. Germline values: CDR1 SGDLS, CDR2 YYNGEE. V was shortened by 1 base and J by 1 base, with 5 bases between the two germline ends. CDR3 length equals 14 residues.

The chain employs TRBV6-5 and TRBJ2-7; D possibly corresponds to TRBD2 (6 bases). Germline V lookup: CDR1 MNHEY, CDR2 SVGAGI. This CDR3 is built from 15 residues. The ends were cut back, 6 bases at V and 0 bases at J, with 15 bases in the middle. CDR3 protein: CASRRTEGPSYEQYF. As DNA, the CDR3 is TGTGCCAGCAGGAGGACGGAGGGGCCCTCCTACGAGCAGTACTTC.

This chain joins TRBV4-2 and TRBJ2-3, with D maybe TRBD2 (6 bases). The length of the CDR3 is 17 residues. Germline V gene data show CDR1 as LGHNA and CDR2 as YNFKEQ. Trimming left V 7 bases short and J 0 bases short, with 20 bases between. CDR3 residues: CASTPWVEGGSTDTQYF. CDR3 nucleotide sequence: TGTGCCAGCACCCCTTGGGTTGAGGGAGGTAGCACAGATACGCAGTATTTT.

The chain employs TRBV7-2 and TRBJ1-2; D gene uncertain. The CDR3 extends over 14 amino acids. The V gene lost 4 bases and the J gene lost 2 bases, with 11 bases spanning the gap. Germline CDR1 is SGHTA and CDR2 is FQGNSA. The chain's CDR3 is CASSSIPGNYGYTF. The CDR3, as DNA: TGTGCCAGCAGCTCAATACCAGGAAACTATGGCTACACCTTC.

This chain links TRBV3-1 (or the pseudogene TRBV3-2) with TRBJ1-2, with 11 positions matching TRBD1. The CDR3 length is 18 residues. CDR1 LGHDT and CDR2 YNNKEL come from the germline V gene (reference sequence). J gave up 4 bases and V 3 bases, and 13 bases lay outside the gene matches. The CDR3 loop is CASSQGVAGTGGSYGYTF. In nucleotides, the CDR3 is TGTGCCAGCAGCCAGGGGGTCGCCGGGACAGGGGGATCCTATGGCTACACCTTC.

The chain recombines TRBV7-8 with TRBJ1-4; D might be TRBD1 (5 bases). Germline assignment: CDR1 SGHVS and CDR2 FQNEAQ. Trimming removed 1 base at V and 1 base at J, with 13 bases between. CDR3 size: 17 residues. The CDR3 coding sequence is TGTGCCAGCAGCTTAGGGCTCCAGGGTAGAACTAATGAAAAACTGTTTTTT. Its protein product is CASSLGLQGRTNEKLFF.

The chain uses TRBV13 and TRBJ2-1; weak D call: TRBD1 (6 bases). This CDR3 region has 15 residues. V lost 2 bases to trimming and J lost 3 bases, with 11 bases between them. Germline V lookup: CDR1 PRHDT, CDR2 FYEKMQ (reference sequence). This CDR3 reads CASSLTGQNYNEQFF. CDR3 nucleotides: TGTGCCAGCAGCTTAACTGGACAGAACTACAATGAGCAGTTCTTC.